This T cell receptor (beta chain) was documented in a study of shared clonotypes between healthy human individuals (dated by TCRdb to 2018 to 2021). Regarding the study in general: A few men and a couple of women, aged 18 to 49 years, made up the cohort. For each donor, CD4 naive and CD4 memory were each given three plates, CD8 naive was given two plates, and CD8 memory was given one plate. The study deeply sequenced blood TCR repertoires of about 5 healthy adults to estimate repertoire size and the extent of clonotype sharing between individuals. To increase sequencing depth and limit assay-specific biases, different laboratories used diverse techniques to prepare libraries and sequence TCR repertoires. Each donor's leukapheresis produced roughly between about 0.8 and 10 billion PBMCs.

The donors were healthy, HIV-negative adults with no recently reported acute infections or vaccinations. Only Caucasian adults living in Nashville, Tennessee, USA were represented among the donors. CD4+ T cells were enriched by magnetic negative selection; naive cells were then positively selected on CD45RA, and the negative fraction formed the memory subset. After blood collection by leukapheresis, PBMCs were isolated using Ficoll-Histopaque density gradient centrifugation and then cryopreserved in the vapor phase of liquid nitrogen. Analytical flow cytometry was used to check the purity and quantity of each magnetically sorted T cell population. From each sorted fraction, genomic DNA was isolated and quantified by UV absorbance on a Nanodrop 2000c. General study outcomes and caveats: Pairwise subsampling led to the expectation that sequencing depth would affect the degree of clonotype sharing among donors. The small number of donors limited the genetic and exposure-history diversity represented. Clonotypes shared by all four sorted-subset donors showed higher generation probabilities than non-shared clonotypes. Sampling was limited to blood, and TCR repertoires in tissue likely differ from TCR repertoires in blood. Naive subsets generally had larger estimated clonotype richness than memory subsets did. Incomplete sequencing was indicated by rarefaction of sorted-subset datasets, despite the large sequencing depth. When a handful of donors were compared, the shared fraction of clonotypes was about 5% for naive CD4, about 4% for naive CD8, 2.3% for memory CD4, and 0.3% to 0.5% for memory CD8.

Using the deep immunoSEQ assay, multiplex PCR amplified TCR CDR3 regions from genomic DNA. Extracted genomic DNA from each cell subset was spread evenly across all wells of several immunoSEQ 96-well plates, with each plate serving as a replicate. For sorted subsets, approximately 210 ng of genomic DNA, equivalent to roughly 30,000 T cell genomes, went into each replicate PCR. Purified libraries were measured with a Qubit 3.0 fluorometer, size-checked on a Bioanalyzer 2100, and measured again with the KAPA Library Quantification kit. A separate single-read 150-cycle Illumina NextSeq 550 flow cell was used to sequence each immunoSEQ 96-well plate. The authors processed their data as follows. The immunoSEQ output contained only junctional sequences without quality scores, so filtering could not match that applied to full-length reads. Sequences were annotated with PyIR, a Python wrapper for IgBLAST v1.9, and V/J genes and CDR3 were assigned using IMGT germline references. Any read was removed if the V/J assignment was weak (E-value above 1e-6), the CDR3 was missing, or the read contained stop codons, out-of-frame junctions, or ambiguous translated residues. A V3J clonotype was defined by an identical inferred V gene, J gene, and CDR3 amino acid sequence. To compute the percentage overlap between repertoires, the number of shared unique clonotypes was divided by the size of the smaller repertoire. Repertoire richness was assessed with RTK rarefaction, the Chao1 estimator, and Recon v2.1 estimates of unobserved clonotypes. Generation probabilities for all TCRbeta clonotypes obtained by the gDNA method from a few donors were computed using OLGA. TCRdb took this table from immuneACCESS and kept in-frame rearrangements with V and J called. Such tables lack part of the clones; where checked against another copy, unresolved V genes explain under half of the gap, and the rest is unexplained. The D gene and trimming were derived from the DNA, and the V and J assignments and clone size from that table. Present in this sample are under 600,000 clones, roughly 97% of which were seen just once. The ten most abundant clones make up 0.045% to 0.06% of the sample.

This clone was observed once. Its target antigen remains unknown. Base qualities are not provided; no much larger clone lies one nucleotide away. This receptor was identified in a woman in her twenties or thirties in good health. Sequencing was carried out using naive CD4+ T cells sorted from blood. Sample cell subset or site, as interpreted from the label and publication: CD45RA+ positively selected.

CDR3 reads: CASSEALSLANEQFF. The DNA is as follows: TGCGCCAGCAGTGAGGCCCTGTCCCTAGCCAATGAGCAGTTCTTC. The rearranged segments are TRBV10-2 and TRBJ2-1; TRBD2 might be the D gene, on 5 matching bases. CDR1 and CDR2 are read off the germline V gene as WSHSY and SAAADI. V gives up 2 bases and J gives up 6 bases, and the segment between their germline ends measures 14 bases. The CDR3 covers 15 residues, taking in both the cysteine and the phenylalanine. Of the read, only the CDR3 DNA is kept; its 45 bases are in frame from base 1.